Below, one TCR beta chain is given with its context. In the original analysis: Reference gene primer amplification gave nucleated cell count estimates. TCRdb's table, derived via immunoSEQ multiplex PCR, lists solely in-frame clones and lacks some. V and J calls and clone size are as listed in that table; D and trimming were resolved from the DNA. The table lists some 100,000 clones, about 74% of them singletons. The CDR3 contains 14 residues. Germline V gives CDR1 MNHEY, CDR2 SVGAGI. V was pared by 0 bases and J by 5 bases, with 11 bases between. These data come from a study of blood T cell repertoires in COVID-19. In the study overall: Sites across the United States, Italy and Spain contributed samples from acute and convalescent COVID-19. Nucleic acid was either cDNA or gDNA, and it came from T cells, B-cell-depleted T cells, or PBMCs.

The sample taken for sequencing was peripheral blood. The sequence derives from a man aged 65 to 85 with acute or convalescent COVID-19. The chain joins TRBV6-5 to TRBJ2-7; D is ambiguous. The DNA for the CDR3 is TGTGCCAGCAGTTACTCCCCGGTGGGCCACGAGCAGTACTTC. Its protein is CASSYSPVGHEQYF.